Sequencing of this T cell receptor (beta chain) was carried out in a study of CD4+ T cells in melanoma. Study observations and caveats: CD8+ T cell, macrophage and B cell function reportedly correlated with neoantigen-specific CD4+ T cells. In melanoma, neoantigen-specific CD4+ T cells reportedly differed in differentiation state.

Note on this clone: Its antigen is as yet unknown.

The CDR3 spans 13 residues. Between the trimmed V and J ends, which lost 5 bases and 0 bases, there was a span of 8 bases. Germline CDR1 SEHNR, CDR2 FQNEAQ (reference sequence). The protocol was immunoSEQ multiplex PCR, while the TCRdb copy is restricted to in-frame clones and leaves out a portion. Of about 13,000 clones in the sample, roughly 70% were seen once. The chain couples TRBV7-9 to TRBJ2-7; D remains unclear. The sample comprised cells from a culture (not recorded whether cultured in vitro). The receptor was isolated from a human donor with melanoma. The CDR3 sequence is CASSPFSSYEQYF. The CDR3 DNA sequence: TGTGCCAGCAGCCCCTTCAGCTCCTACGAGCAGTACTTC.